The 25 T cell receptor beta chains reported below all come from one sample, sequenced in a study of technical replicates of blood from a handful of donors. Libraries were prepared by immunoSEQ multiplex PCR; TCRdb keeps only in-frame clonotypes and omits some of them. The data show over 70,000 clones, around 95% seen once. The material sequenced was T cells isolated from PBMCs. The receptors derive from a human donor in good health.

The chain is built from TRBV28 and TRBJ2-7; 14 bases are a match to TRBD2. V lost 5 bases to trimming and J lost 2 bases; unmatched junction nucleotides: 8. CDR3 length: 17 amino acids. Germline lookup yields CDR1 MDHEN and CDR2 SYDVKM. DNA for the CDR3: TGTGCCAGCAGTCCGGGGACTAGCGGGAGAGGGACCTACGAGCAGTACTTC. Amino acid sequence: CASSPGTSGRGTYEQYF. The entire variable domain, with the rest obtained from reference TRBV28 and TRBJ2-7, is as follows: DVKVTQSSRYLVKRTGEKVFLECVQDMDHENMFWYRQDPGLGLRLIYFSYDVKMKEKGDIPEGYSVSREKKERFSLILESASTNQTSMYLCASSPGTSGRGTYEQYFGPGTRLTVT.

The chain carries TRBV6-6 and TRBJ2-1; tentative D call: TRBD2 (6 bases). There are 15 residues in the CDR3. Germline CDR1 MNHNY, CDR2 SVGAGI (reference sequence). V was shortened by 5 bases and J by 7 bases, with 18 bases between the two germline ends. The CDR3 nucleotides read TGTGCCAGCAGTCAGGTGGGGGGTGGTTGGAATGAGCAGTTCTTC. It codes for CASSQVGGGWNEQFF.

This chain joins TRBV15 and TRBJ2-5; 7 bases fit TRBD2. The junction had 6 bases not matched to a gene; V was cut back by 0 bases and J by 5 bases. From germline, CDR1 is LNHNV and CDR2 YYDKDF (reference sequence). The CDR3 contains 15 residues. CDR3 residues: CATSRDGRVHETQYF. CDR3 sequence (DNA): TGTGCCACCAGCAGAGATGGGAGGGTACACGAGACCCAGTACTTC.

The V and J genes are TRBV28 and TRBJ1-4, with TRBD1 matching over 8 bases. The CDR3 is made up of 14 amino acids. Germline values: CDR1 MDHEN, CDR2 SYDVKM. V shed 4 bases, J shed 6 bases, and the junction held 4 bases outside the gene matches. The CDR3 here is CASSSYRGDEKLFF. The CDR3 nucleotides are TGTGCCAGCAGTTCTTACAGGGGGGATGAAAAACTGTTTTTT.

The chain uses TRBV7-9 and TRBJ1-4, with no clear D. The V gene lost 1 base and the J gene lost 12 bases, with 9 bases spanning the gap. Germline CDR1 is SEHNR and CDR2 is FQNEAQ (reference sequence). The CDR3 runs to 12 residues. This CDR3 reads CASSLGVAELFF. CDR3 in DNA: TGTGCCAGCAGCTTAGGTGTAGCGGAACTGTTTTTT.

This rearrangement joins TRBV5-6 to TRBJ2-7, with 13 positions matching TRBD2. Trimming cost V 1 base and J 5 bases; bases outside gene matches: 9. The CDR3 has 17 amino acids. Germline V gives CDR1 SGHDT, CDR2 YYEEEE. The CDR3 spells CASSLIGGLAGVNEQYF. Here the CDR3 DNA reads TGTGCCAGCAGCTTGATCGGCGGACTAGCGGGAGTAAACGAGCAGTACTTC.

The genes are TRBV5-8 and TRBJ2-7; D is unclear. CDR1 and CDR2 from the germline V gene are SGHTS and YDEGEE. CDR3 length equals 13 residues. Trimming left V 2 bases short and J 2 bases short, with 8 bases between. CDR3 in DNA: TGTGCCAGCAGCTTTCCTATTACCTACGAGCAGTACTTC. Encoded protein: CASSFPITYEQYF.

The chain combines TRBV6-5 with TRBJ1-4; possible D gene TRBD1, 6 bases. The V gene's germline CDR1 is MNHEY and CDR2 SVGAGI. The CDR3 is 14 residues long. V lost 5 bases and J lost 7, with 14 bases in between. The CDR3 protein is CASSHRVRTEKLFF. The CDR3 bases are TGTGCCAGCAGTCACAGGGTACGAACTGAAAAACTGTTTTTT.

The J gene is TRBJ1-1, the V gene TRBV4-1, with 8 bases lining up with TRBD1. The CDR3 contains 16 residues. Germline CDR1 reads MGHRA; CDR2 reads YSYEKL. The V segment lost 0 bases and the J segment 3 bases; nucleotides outside the gene matches: 6. This CDR3 reads CASSQDPGGHDTEAFF. The CDR3, as DNA: TGCGCCAGCAGCCAAGATCCAGGGGGCCATGACACTGAAGCTTTCTTT.

The chain is built from TRBV19 and TRBJ1-5, with D hard to call. The CDR3 sequence is 14 residues long. V shed 3 bases and J shed 6 bases, with 12 bases lying between them. The germline V gene encodes CDR1 LNHDA and CDR2 SQIVND (reference sequence). CDR3 sequence reads: CASSIRQVVQPQHF. The CDR3 nucleotides are TGTGCCAGTAGTATCAGGCAGGTCGTTCAGCCCCAGCATTTT.

CDR3 sequence reads: CASSPSEGARNEQFF. The CDR3 bases are TGTGCCAGCAGCCCCTCCGAAGGCGCGAGGAATGAGCAGTTCTTC. The gene calls are TRBV13 and TRBJ2-1; D ambiguous. The germline gives CDR1 PRHDT, CDR2 FYEKMQ (reference sequence). Deletions cut 5 bases from V and 7 bases from J, with 18 bases between. The CDR3 consists of 15 residues.

The rearrangement links TRBV5-6 to TRBJ1-3, with TRBD1 matching over 8 bases. V lost 0 bases to trimming and J lost 2 bases; unmatched junction nucleotides: 4. Germline assignment: CDR1 SGHDT and CDR2 YYEEEE. The CDR3 has 16 amino acids. CDR3 DNA sequence: TGTGCCAGCAGCTTGGTTCACAGGGGGGCTGGAAACACCATATATTTT. Its protein is CASSLVHRGAGNTIYF.

The rearrangement joins TRBV19 to TRBJ2-1; tentative D call: TRBD1 (6 bases). Trimming left V 1 base short and J 2 bases short, with 12 bases between. Germline V gene sequence: CDR1 LNHDA, CDR2 SQIVND (reference sequence). The CDR3 consists of 16 residues. The CDR3 DNA reads as TGTGCCAGTAGTATAGGACAGGTGGGGGCCTACAATGAGCAGTTCTTC. Translated, it gives CASSIGQVGAYNEQFF.

V is TRBV18 and J is TRBJ2-7, with D maybe TRBD2 (5 bases). Germline CDR1 and CDR2: KGHSH and LQKENI. V lost 3 bases and J lost 6, with 15 bases in between. This CDR3 comprises 14 residues. The CDR3 loop reads CASSPAQDFGEQYF. CDR3 in DNA: TGTGCCAGCTCACCCGCTCAGGACTTTGGCGAGCAGTACTTC. The whole variable domain, remainder taken from reference TRBV18 and TRBJ2-7, is NAGVMQNPRHLVRRRGQEARLRCSPMKGHSHVYWYRQLPEEGLKFMVYLQKENIIDESGMPKERFSAEFPKEGPSILRIQQVVRGDSAAYFCASSPAQDFGEQYFGPGTRLTVT.

The chain carries TRBV7-6 and TRBJ2-7, with 10 bases that match TRBD1. Per the germline V gene, CDR1 is SGHVS and CDR2 is FNYEAQ. The CDR3 sequence is 16 residues long. V lost 2 bases, J lost 6 bases, and 10 bases stayed unmatched. CDR3 sequence reads: CASSLRPTGGGGEQYF. The CDR3 nucleotides are TGTGCCAGCAGCTTAAGGCCGACAGGGGGCGGGGGCGAGCAGTACTTC.

The chain links TRBV6-6 to TRBJ1-4, with TRBD1 identical over 12 bases. This CDR3 region has 16 residues. Germline CDR1 is MNHNY and CDR2 is SVGAGI (reference sequence). Losses at the gene ends were 1 base for V and 8 bases for J; bases not matched to a gene: 5. The CDR3 DNA is TGTGCCAGCAGTTACTTCCCCGGGACAGGGGGCGAAAAACTGTTTTTT. Its translation: CASSYFPGTGGEKLFF.

The chain links TRBV19 to TRBJ2-7, with 10 positions matching TRBD1. Germline values: CDR1 LNHDA, CDR2 SQIVND (reference sequence). Losses at the gene ends were 8 bases for V and 4 bases for J; bases not matched to a gene: 8. The CDR3 totals 14 residues. CDR3 sequence reads: CASEKRTGGYEQYF. The CDR3 DNA sequence: TGTGCCAGTGAAAAAAGGACAGGGGGGTACGAGCAGTACTTC.

The chain links TRBV4-3 to TRBJ2-1, with D perhaps TRBD2 (6 bases). The V gene lost 0 bases and the J gene lost 4 bases, with 13 bases spanning the gap. The CDR3 runs 16 residues. Per the germline V gene, CDR1 is LGHNA and CDR2 is YSLEER. CDR3 loop: CASSQDRGNHYNEQFF. CDR3 nucleotide sequence: TGCGCCAGCAGCCAAGACCGCGGGAACCATTACAATGAGCAGTTCTTC.

This clone was seen a few times. The rearrangement joins TRBV10-3 to TRBJ1-1; weak D call: TRBD1 (5 bases). Germline V lookup: CDR1 ENHRY, CDR2 SYGVKD. The CDR3 loop spans 15 amino acids. V was cut by 7 bases and J by 0 bases, with 15 bases left in between. The CDR3, as DNA: TGTGCCATCAAAGACAGCGCAGTTTTGAACACTGAAGCTTTCTTT. Its protein is CAIKDSAVLNTEAFF.

V and J are TRBV28 and TRBJ1-1, with 9 bases that match TRBD1. Germline CDR1 MDHEN, CDR2 SYDVKM. The CDR3 contains 15 residues. V lost 7 bases to trimming and J lost 1 base; unmatched junction nucleotides: 7. The CDR3 nucleotides are TGTGCCAGCACTACCGCGGGACAGGGGAACACTGAAGCTTTCTTT. As protein: CASTTAGQGNTEAFF. Filled out from reference TRBV28 and TRBJ1-1, the complete variable domain reads DVKVTQSSRYLVKRTGEKVFLECVQDMDHENMFWYRQDPGLGLRLIYFSYDVKMKEKGDIPEGYSVSREKKERFSLILESASTNQTSMYLCASTTAGQGNTEAFFGQGTRLTVV.

This chain joins TRBV5-4 and TRBJ2-1; 12 nucleotides agree with TRBD2. The CDR3 contains 16 residues. Trimming took 3 bases from V and 6 from J; bases not matched to a gene: 7. Per germline, CDR1 SGHNT and CDR2 YYREEE (reference sequence). The DNA for the CDR3 is TGTGCCAGCAGCTGGGTGGGACTAGCGGGTGGCAATGAGCAGTTCTTC. This translates into CASSWVGLAGGNEQFF.

The chain couples TRBV5-5 to TRBJ1-2, with TRBD1 identical over 7 bases. Germline lookup yields CDR1 SGHKS and CDR2 YYEKEE (reference sequence). The CDR3 has 16 residues. The J segment lost 8 bases and the V segment lost 4 bases, leaving 17 bases of the junction unmatched. Written as DNA, the CDR3 is TGTGCCAGCAGCCCCACCATATTGAGGGGGCCGCACGGCTACACCTTC. Protein product: CASSPTILRGPHGYTF.

This chain links TRBV7-3 with TRBJ2-7, with D maybe TRBD2 (6 bases). The V end was cut by 5 bases, the J end by 3 bases, with 14 bases between. The CDR3 has 14 amino acids. CDR1 is SGHTA, CDR2 FQGTGA, per germline. The CDR3 DNA reads as TGTGCCAGCAGCCTACAAGCGGGTCGCTACGAGCAGTACTTC. Its protein is CASSLQAGRYEQYF.

CDR3 in DNA: TGTGCCTGGAGTCTGTCAGCGACGACCTACGAGCAGTACTTC. Protein: CAWSLSATTYEQYF. V usage is TRBV30 and J usage is TRBJ2-7; D remains unclear. Trimming took off 2 bases at V and 2 bases at J, with 13 bases between the two ends. The CDR3 spans 14 residues. Germline CDR1 GTSNPN, CDR2 SVGIG (reference sequence).

This clone was seen more than once but under ten times. J is TRBJ1-1 and V is TRBV11-1; 7 bases match TRBD1. Unmatched junction bases numbered 6, after V lost 5 bases and J lost 9 bases. CDR1 is SGHAT, CDR2 FQDESV, per germline (reference sequence). This CDR3 contains 12 residues. CDR3 protein: CASSENRGKAFF. Here the CDR3 DNA reads TGTGCCAGCAGCGAAAACAGGGGCAAAGCTTTCTTT.